These 30 T cell receptor beta chains were all obtained from the same sample, sequenced in a study of CD8 T cells in Susac syndrome. Random-hexamer reverse transcription was applied to roughly 0.5 to 1 ug RNA. Using its own MiXCR run on the immunoSEQ multiplex PCR reads, TCRdb lists one record per CDR3 protein. Of around 110,000 distinct CDR3 sequences in the sample, approximately 95% are singletons; the top ten hold 0.41%. The sample consisted of CD8+ T cells from PBMCs. The source is a human donor with Susac syndrome.

The chain carries TRBV12-3 or TRBV12-4 and TRBJ2-7, with D perhaps being TRBD1 or TRBD2 (5 bases each). V gave up 6 bases and J gave up 4 bases, with 10 bases separating them. The CDR3 is 12 amino acids. The CDR3 reads CASRDGAYEQYF. The CDR3 nucleotides read TGTGCCAGCAGAGACGGGGCGTACGAGCAGTACTTC.

This clonotype was observed a single time. The rearrangement links TRBV12-3 or TRBV12-4 to TRBJ2-7, with TRBD2 identical over 9 bases. After removal of 5 bases from V and 3 bases from J, the junction contained 8 bases not matched to a gene. This CDR3 contains 15 residues. In DNA form, the CDR3 reads TGTGCCAGCAGTGTTGATACTAGCGGGTACTACGAGCAGTACTTC. This encodes CASSVDTSGYYEQYF.

V is TRBV7-2 and J is TRBJ1-4; D remains ambiguous. This CDR3 spans 15 amino acids. CDR1 is SGHTA and CDR2 is FQGNSA in the germline V gene. The V and J ends lost 6 bases and 4 bases respectively, with 15 bases between them. The CDR3 is CASSRPGLRNEKLFF. CDR3 sequence (DNA): TGTGCCAGCAGTCGTCCCGGGCTCCGTAATGAAAAACTGTTTTTT. Full variable domain (missing parts from reference TRBV7-2 and TRBJ1-4): GAGVSQSPSNKVTEKGKDVELRCDPISGHTALYWYRQSLGQGLEFLIYFQGNSAPDKSGLPSDRFSAERTGGSVSTLTIQRTQQEDSAVYLCASSRPGLRNEKLFFGSGTQLSVL.

The gene calls are TRBV4-1 and TRBJ2-5, with 10 positions matching TRBD2. The CDR3 covers 15 residues. The germline CDR1 and CDR2 sequences are MGHRA and YSYEKL. With V trimmed by 4 bases and J by 3 bases, 5 bases remained unmatched. The DNA for the CDR3 is TGCGCCAGCAGCCTCTTCGGGACTAGCGAAGAGACCCAGTACTTC. This gives the protein CASSLFGTSEETQYF.

The chain links TRBV27 to TRBJ2-1; TRBD2 aligns across 7 bases. The germline CDR1 and CDR2 sequences are MNHEY and SMNVEV (reference sequence). CDR3 length equals 11 residues. J gave up 14 bases and V 3 bases, and 4 bases lay outside the gene matches. The CDR3 here is CASSFAGEEFF. For the CDR3, the DNA is TGTGCCAGCAGTTTTGCGGGGGAGGAGTTCTTC.

The gene calls are TRBV4-1 and TRBJ1-6, with 8 bases lining up with TRBD1. This CDR3 is 17 amino acids long. Trimming took 4 bases from V and 6 from J; bases not matched to a gene: 11. Germline CDR1 and CDR2: MGHRA and YSYEKL. The DNA of the CDR3 is TGCGCCAGCAGCCTTCAACCAGGGGGACAGGTTAATTCACCCCTCCACTTT. Its protein is CASSLQPGGQVNSPLHF.

This clonotype has a single count. V is TRBV7-9 and J is TRBJ2-6, with D perhaps matching TRBD1 (6 bases). The CDR3 is 15 amino acids. V lost 5 bases to trimming and J lost 2 bases, with 10 bases between them. CDR1 is SEHNR, CDR2 FQNEAQ, per germline (reference sequence). The CDR3 protein is CASSTQGAGANVLTF. In DNA, the CDR3 is TGTGCCAGCAGCACACAGGGAGCTGGGGCCAACGTCCTGACTTTC.

This clonotype was counted once. J is TRBJ2-6 and V is TRBV6-1; TRBD1 agrees at 9 bases. The germline gives CDR1 MNHNS, CDR2 SASEGT. This CDR3 is 15 amino acids long. The DNA for the CDR3 is TGTGCAGGGGGACAGGGTTCTTCTGGGGCCAACGTCCTGACTTTC. This codes for CAGGQGSSGANVLTF.

The chain recombines TRBV6-5 with TRBJ1-2; D is unclear. CDR3 size: 14 residues. V was shortened by 2 bases and J by 8 bases, with 15 bases between the two germline ends. CDR1 is MNHEY, CDR2 SVGAGI, per germline. The CDR3 is CASSYTGLTRGYTF. The CDR3, as DNA: TGTGCCAGCAGTTACACGGGCCTCACGAGGGGCTACACCTTC.

This chain links TRBV4-1 with TRBJ2-3; perhaps TRBD2 as D (5 bases). CDR1 is MGHRA, CDR2 YSYEKL, per germline. The CDR3 sequence is 16 residues long. V lost 0 bases to trimming and J lost 3 bases, with 13 bases between them. The DNA for the CDR3 is TGCGCCAGCAGCCAAGAACTAACTAGAGGGACAGATACGCAGTATTTT. It codes for CASSQELTRGTDTQYF.

The rearrangement uses TRBV5-1 and TRBJ2-5; D perhaps matches TRBD2 (5 bases). Per germline, CDR1 SGHRS and CDR2 YFSETQ. Trimming left V 4 bases short and J 4 bases short, with 14 bases between. The CDR3 covers 14 residues. CDR3 residues: CASSLTASGETQYF. The CDR3 DNA reads TGCGCCAGCAGCCTCACTGCCAGCGGAGAGACCCAGTACTTC.

V usage is TRBV19 and J usage is TRBJ1-5; 7 nucleotides line up with TRBD1. This CDR3 region has 15 residues. Losses at the gene ends were 3 bases for V and 7 bases for J; bases not matched to a gene: 9. CDR1 and CDR2 (germline): LNHDA, SQIVND (reference sequence). CDR3 bases: TGTGCCAGTAGTATTCTCGGCCAGGGGGAACAGCCCCAGCATTTT. Residues: CASSILGQGEQPQHF.

The chain uses TRBV12-3 or TRBV12-4 and TRBJ1-4; D is uncertain. The CDR3 spans 12 residues. V lost 3 bases and J lost 8, with 7 bases in between. This CDR3 is CASSFDGEKLFF. CDR3 DNA: TGTGCCAGCAGTTTCGATGGAGAAAAACTGTTTTTT.

The chain links TRBV29-1 to TRBJ2-1; D is perhaps TRBD1 (6 bases). CDR3 length: 12 residues. The germline V gene encodes CDR1 SQVTM and CDR2 ANQGSEA. V was clipped by 6 bases and J by 3 bases, with 9 bases between them. CDR3 bases: TGCAGCGTAGGGGGAAACTACAATGAGCAGTTCTTC. Its translation: CSVGGNYNEQFF.

The J gene is TRBJ2-5, the V gene TRBV9, with D maybe TRBD2 (7 bases). This CDR3 contains 14 residues. CDR1 is SGDLS and CDR2 is YYNGEE in the germline V gene. V lost 4 bases and J 2 bases, leaving 12 bases between the germline ends. CDR3 amino acids: CASSQGGVQETQYF. The CDR3 nucleotides read TGTGCCAGCAGCCAAGGGGGGGTTCAAGAGACCCAGTACTTC.

This chain uses TRBV20-1 with TRBJ1-2; 7 bases map to TRBD1. Germline values: CDR1 DFQATT, CDR2 SNEGSKA (reference sequence). After removal of 0 bases from V and 0 bases from J, the junction contained 1 base not matched to a gene. The CDR3 has 14 amino acids. In DNA form, the CDR3 reads TGCAGTGCTAGAGATGGGACAGCTAACTATGGCTACACCTTC. Its translation is CSARDGTANYGYTF.

The V and J genes are TRBV7-9 and TRBJ1-2; unclear D gene. From germline, CDR1 is SEHNR and CDR2 FQNEAQ (reference sequence). V was clipped by 1 base and J by 7 bases, with 10 bases between them. The CDR3 covers 13 residues. The CDR3 coding sequence is TGTGCCAGCAGCTTAGTGGTTCTAGGTGGCTACACCTTC. Translating gives CASSLVVLGGYTF. The variable domain in full, completed from reference TRBV7-9 and TRBJ1-2, reads DTGVSQNPRHKITKRGQNVTFRCDPISEHNRLYWYRQTLGQGPEFLTYFQNEAQLEKSRLLSDRFSAERPKGSFSTLEIQRTEQGDSAMYLCASSLVVLGGYTFGSGTRLTVV.

The rearrangement links TRBV20-1 to TRBJ2-1; D is possibly TRBD1 (5 bases). The CDR3 spans 14 residues. Trimming cost V 6 bases and J 8 bases, with 20 bases left between them. Germline values: CDR1 DFQATT, CDR2 SNEGSKA (reference sequence). The CDR3 sequence: CSARGHPESHEQFF. The CDR3 DNA follows: TGCAGTGCCCGTGGACACCCGGAGAGCCATGAGCAGTTCTTC.

The chain uses TRBV2 and TRBJ2-3; D not certain. The germline V gene encodes CDR1 SNHLY and CDR2 FYNNEI. The CDR3 is 13 amino acids. V shed 2 bases and J shed 5 bases, with 8 bases lying between them. The CDR3 is CASSEQVGDTQYF. The DNA for the CDR3 is TGTGCCAGCAGTGAACAGGTGGGAGATACGCAGTATTTT.

The rearrangement joins TRBV11-2 to TRBJ1-1, with 8 bases aligning to TRBD1. The junction had 16 bases not matched to a gene; V was cut back by 8 bases and J by 2 bases. This CDR3 spans 17 amino acids. CDR1 is SGHAT, CDR2 FQNNGV, per germline. The DNA for the CDR3 is TGTGCCAGCTGCCTTTGGGACAGGAGGGAATTTAACACTGAAGCTTTCTTT. It specifies CASCLWDRREFNTEAFF.

The chain uses TRBV27 and TRBJ2-2, with 7 bases that match TRBD2. The CDR3 is 17 amino acids. Germline loops: CDR1 MNHEY, CDR2 SMNVEV (reference sequence). V shed 2 bases and J 2 bases; nucleotides not matched to a gene: 8. The CDR3 loop is CASSLIERLANTGELFF. In nucleotides, the CDR3 is TGTGCCAGCAGTTTAATCGAAAGACTAGCAAACACCGGGGAGCTGTTTTTT.

J is TRBJ1-2 and V is TRBV12-3 or TRBV12-4, with D tentatively TRBD1 (6 bases). The CDR3 sequence is 15 residues long. Trimming shortened V by 1 base and J by 8 bases, and 17 bases separated the two germline ends. For the CDR3, the DNA is TGTGCCAGCAGTTTAGGGGGCCAGGGGACGTCCGGCTACACCTTC. It specifies CASSLGGQGTSGYTF.

This chain connects TRBV29-1 to TRBJ2-3, with TRBD1 matching 8 bases. The length of the CDR3 is 15 residues. Germline V gives CDR1 SQVTM, CDR2 ANQGSEA. The J segment lost 2 bases and the V segment lost 4 bases, leaving 8 bases of the junction unmatched. CDR3 in DNA: TGCAGCGTTGCCCCTGGACAGGGCTCCACAGATACGCAGTATTTT. It translates to CSVAPGQGSTDTQYF.

The V call is TRBV15, the J call TRBJ2-3; tentative D call: TRBD2 (7 bases). The germline V gene has CDR1 LNHNV and CDR2 YYDKDF (reference sequence). The CDR3 covers 19 residues. Trimming took off 1 base at V and 6 bases at J, with 26 bases between the two ends. CDR3 region: CATSRAGNAAGAISDTQYF. CDR3 DNA: TGTGCCACCAGCAGAGCGGGGAACGCGGCGGGGGCCATTTCGGATACGCAGTATTTT.

The gene calls are TRBV6-6 and TRBJ2-2; D is tentatively TRBD1 or TRBD2 (6 bases each). The CDR3 extends over 15 amino acids. CDR1 MNHNY and CDR2 SVGAGI come from the germline V gene (reference sequence). Deletions cut 7 bases from V and 4 bases from J, with 16 bases between. CDR3 DNA: TGTGCCAGCATCGAGGGGGGCCGAGGCACCGGGGAGCTGTTTTTT. Residues: CASIEGGRGTGELFF.

The rearrangement joins TRBV20-1 to TRBJ1-3; D not resolved. The CDR3 is made up of 15 amino acids. Per the germline V gene, CDR1 is DFQATT and CDR2 is SNEGSKA (reference sequence). The V end lost 0 bases, the J end lost 0 bases, and 9 bases lay between the germline ends. The CDR3 is CSARDYTSSGNTIYF. The CDR3 bases are TGCAGTGCTAGAGATTACACCTCCTCTGGAAACACCATATATTTT.

This clonotype was picked up one time. This sequence joins TRBV18 and TRBJ2-5, with no clear D. The CDR3 is 13 amino acids. Trimming pared 2 bases from V and 4 bases from J, leaving 8 bases between. Germline V CDR1 and CDR2: KGHSH, LQKENI. Here the CDR3 reads CASSPEFRETQYF. The CDR3 DNA is TGTGCCAGCTCACCAGAGTTCCGAGAGACCCAGTACTTC.

This sequence joins TRBV7-8 and TRBJ1-4; D is undetermined. The CDR3 covers 16 residues. Per germline, CDR1 SGHVS and CDR2 FQNEAQ. Trimming stripped 1 base from V and 6 bases from J, with 15 bases between. CDR3 DNA sequence: TGTGCCAGCAGCTTAGAGGCCCGGACTGTGGATGAAAAACTGTTTTTT. Residues: CASSLEARTVDEKLFF.

This clonotype was counted once. V usage is TRBV4-3 and J usage is TRBJ1-5; D is uncertain. The V and J ends lost 1 base and 2 bases respectively, with 9 bases between them. Germline V gives CDR1 LGHNA, CDR2 YSLEER. The CDR3 is 15 amino acids. The CDR3 reads CASSQGWVGNQPQHF. The CDR3 coding sequence is TGCGCCAGCAGCCAAGGGTGGGTGGGCAATCAGCCCCAGCATTTT.

This clonotype has a single count. The V and J genes are TRBV20-1 and TRBJ1-1; D remains ambiguous. V lost 3 bases and J lost 4, with 6 bases in between. From germline, CDR1 is DFQATT and CDR2 SNEGSKA (reference sequence). This CDR3 comprises 11 residues. The CDR3 loop is CSASWGTEAFF. CDR3 bases: TGCAGTGCTAGTTGGGGCACTGAAGCTTTCTTT.